The 21 T cell receptor beta chains below were found in one sample sequenced in a study of control samples from healthy donors and cancer patients (TCRdb year 2020). Libraries were made using the immunoSEQ multiplex PCR assay. The source is immuneACCESS, and TCRdb retained only in-frame sequences with V and J called. Part of the clones is not carried over; for the studies checked, unresolved V genes explain less than half of this, and the remainder is unexplained. The table for this sample lists about 100,000 clones; approximately 84% of them were counted only once. The ten biggest clones cover approximately 20% of the sample. Material for sequencing was blood. The receptors come from a woman between 45 and 60 years old in good health.

V usage is TRBV18 and J usage is TRBJ2-5; D is undetermined. The CDR3 extends over 12 amino acids. The germline V gene encodes CDR1 KGHSH and CDR2 LQKENI. Trimming removed 5 bases at V and 5 bases at J, with 9 bases between. DNA for the CDR3: TGTGCCAGCTCAATCTCTAGGGAGACCCAGTACTTC. Protein product: CASSISRETQYF.

The chain couples TRBV7-2 to TRBJ2-2; no firm D call. Trimming stripped 1 base from V and 5 bases from J, with 2 bases between. The germline V gene has CDR1 SGHTA and CDR2 FQGNSA. The CDR3 runs to 12 residues. This CDR3 is CASSLETGELFF. CDR3 nucleotides: TGTGCCAGCAGCTTAGAAACCGGGGAGCTGTTTTTT.

This clone was recorded a few times. CDR3 DNA sequence: TGTGCCAGCAGCTTAGATTGGAATTCACCCCTCCACTTT. Its translation is CASSLDWNSPLHF. The J gene is TRBJ1-6, the V gene TRBV7-6; D call uncertain. The CDR3 consists of 13 residues. CDR1 is SGHVS and CDR2 is FNYEAQ in the germline V gene. V lost 1 base and J lost 7, with 5 bases in between.

This clone was detected once. The chain's CDR3 is CASSRGEKLFF. Here the CDR3 DNA reads TGTGCCAGCTCCAGGGGGGAAAAACTGTTTTTT. The chain carries TRBV11-2 and TRBJ1-4, with 7 bases aligning to TRBD1. The CDR3 has 11 residues. Losses at the gene ends were 8 bases for V and 8 bases for J; bases not matched to a gene: 2. In germline, CDR1 is SGHAT, CDR2 FQNNGV.

This rearrangement joins TRBV27 to TRBJ1-1, with a weak D call TRBD1 (6 bases). Germline CDR1 is MNHEY and CDR2 is SMNVEV (reference sequence). The CDR3 extends over 15 amino acids. Trimming took off 6 bases at V and 4 bases at J, with 18 bases between the two ends. This CDR3 is CASSVQGGLGTEAFF. CDR3 DNA: TGTGCCAGCAGCGTCCAAGGGGGGCTTGGCACTGAAGCTTTCTTT.

The chain links TRBV3-1 (or the pseudogene TRBV3-2) to TRBJ2-1; D is unclear. Germline CDR1 and CDR2: LGHDT and YNNKEL (reference sequence). The CDR3 sequence is 14 residues long. Trimming stripped 4 bases from V and 1 base from J, with 8 bases between. This chain's CDR3 is CASSRVRSYNEQFF. The CDR3 DNA is TGTGCCAGCAGCCGGGTCAGGTCCTACAATGAGCAGTTCTTC.

This clone was seen a single time. The chain couples TRBV2 to TRBJ1-5, with TRBD1 as a possible D gene (6 bases). V was shortened by 7 bases and J by 8 bases, with 18 bases between the two germline ends. CDR3 length equals 14 residues. Germline CDR1 and CDR2: SNHLY and FYNNEI. The chain's CDR3 is CASKRTARDKPQHF. CDR3 nucleotide sequence: TGTGCCAGCAAAAGGACGGCTCGGGACAAGCCCCAGCATTTT.

The rearrangement joins TRBV19 to TRBJ1-5; 9 positions agree with TRBD1. The germline gives CDR1 LNHDA, CDR2 SQIVND (reference sequence). The length of the CDR3 is 17 residues. J lost 0 bases, V lost 6 bases, and 9 bases had no gene match. CDR3 protein: CASSIRDRDYSNQPQHF. The CDR3 bases are TGTGCCAGTAGCATACGGGACAGGGATTATAGCAATCAGCCCCAGCATTTT.

The CDR3 loop reads CASMSALDTEAFF. CDR3 nucleotide sequence: TGTGCCAGCATGAGTGCACTCGACACTGAAGCTTTCTTT. The chain joins TRBV3-1 (or the pseudogene TRBV3-2) to TRBJ1-1; D is unresolved. CDR3 length: 13 residues. Germline assignment: CDR1 LGHDT and CDR2 YNNKEL (reference sequence). Trimming stripped 7 bases from V and 3 bases from J, with 12 bases between.

The chain couples TRBV18 to TRBJ2-2; maybe TRBD1 (6 bases). Between the trimmed V and J ends, which lost 2 bases and 7 bases, there was a span of 23 bases. CDR3 length equals 18 residues. CDR1 and CDR2 (germline): KGHSH, LQKENI. The CDR3 DNA sequence: TGTGCCAGCTCACCAGTGCAGGGGTCGAGACTGCAGGGCGGGGAGCTGTTTTTT. Protein: CASSPVQGSRLQGGELFF.

The CDR3 spells CASSSQGGVSPLHF. The CDR3 region has the DNA TGTGCCAGCAGTTCACAGGGGGGGGTTTCACCCCTCCACTTT. This chain connects TRBV2 to TRBJ1-6; 8 bases line up with TRBD1. Germline loops: CDR1 SNHLY, CDR2 FYNNEI. J lost 9 bases, V lost 5 bases, and 6 bases had no gene match. This CDR3 is built from 14 residues.

This chain uses TRBV30 with TRBJ1-4, with TRBD1 identical over 9 bases. Germline loops: CDR1 GTSNPN, CDR2 SVGIG (reference sequence). Trimming at V came to 8 bases and at J to 11 bases, leaving 21 bases not matched to a gene. The length of the CDR3 is 16 residues. This chain's CDR3 is CARVKLSRDRENKLFF. CDR3 coding DNA: TGTGCCCGGGTGAAATTATCCCGGGACAGGGAAAACAAACTGTTTTTT.

The chain is built from TRBV4-1 and TRBJ1-1; possibly TRBD1 for D (5 bases). CDR3 size: 12 residues. V dropped 5 bases and J dropped 5 bases, with 9 bases sitting between them. Per the germline V gene, CDR1 is MGHRA and CDR2 is YSYEKL. The CDR3 DNA reads as TGCGCCAGCAGCGAGAGGGGTACTGAAGCTTTCTTT. This codes for CASSERGTEAFF.

The table lists this clone with many counts. This chain uses TRBV6-1 with TRBJ2-7; D may be TRBD2 (5 bases). The CDR3 sequence is 16 residues long. The germline V and J ends were trimmed by 1 base and 1 base, with 14 bases remaining between them. Germline assignment: CDR1 MNHNS and CDR2 SASEGT. The CDR3 sequence is CASSEDEGVPSYEQYV. In DNA form, the CDR3 reads TGTGCCAGCAGTGAAGACGAGGGTGTCCCTTCCTACGAGCAGTACGTC.

Written as DNA, the CDR3 is TGTGCCAGCAGCTCTGGACGGTTCTACGAGCAGTACGTC. Residues: CASSSGRFYEQYV. The chain is built from TRBV7-9 and TRBJ2-7, with D hard to call. The CDR3 runs 13 residues. CDR1 is SEHNR, CDR2 FQNEAQ, per germline (reference sequence). Trimming left V 4 bases short and J 3 bases short, with 10 bases between.

CDR3 amino acids: CATSEATSGRAGDTQYF. CDR3 nucleotide sequence: TGTGCCACCAGTGAGGCTACTAGCGGGAGGGCCGGGGATACGCAGTATTTT. The gene calls are TRBV24-1 and TRBJ2-3; 13 bases match TRBD2. The CDR3 spans 17 residues. V shed 4 bases and J 6 bases; nucleotides not matched to a gene: 9. Germline V gene lookup returns CDR1 KGHDR and CDR2 SFDVKD.

V gene TRBV3-1 (or the pseudogene TRBV3-2) combines with J gene TRBJ2-4; D is unresolved. V was trimmed by 0 bases and J by 3 bases, leaving 6 bases between them. Per the germline V gene, CDR1 is LGHDT and CDR2 is YNNKEL (reference sequence). There are 14 residues in the CDR3. CDR3 nucleotides: TGTGCCAGCAGCCAAGATAGTCTCAAAAACATTCAGTACTTC. It specifies CASSQDSLKNIQYF.

The genes are TRBV6-2 or TRBV6-3 and TRBJ1-2; 10 bases agree with TRBD1. The CDR3 runs 15 residues. Germline CDR1 reads MNHEY; CDR2 reads SVGEGT. V gave up 4 bases and J gave up 5 bases; unmatched junction bases: 7. CDR3 nucleotide sequence: TGTGCCAGCAGTTCCGCCGGGACAGGGGCATATGGCTACACCTTC. This codes for CASSSAGTGAYGYTF.

This chain uses TRBV11-2 with TRBJ2-1; 7 bases line up with TRBD2. In germline, CDR1 is SGHAT, CDR2 FQNNGV. This CDR3 is 16 amino acids long. With V trimmed by 5 bases and J by 4 bases, 11 bases remained unmatched. CDR3 sequence: CASSQLVRERYNEQFF. DNA for the CDR3: TGTGCCAGCAGCCAACTAGTGCGGGAGAGGTACAATGAGCAGTTCTTC.

The V and J genes are TRBV19 and TRBJ2-5, with D unresolved. Germline V CDR1 and CDR2: LNHDA, SQIVND (reference sequence). CDR3 length: 11 residues. V lost 9 bases to trimming and J lost 0 bases, with 5 bases between them. CDR3 nucleotide sequence: TGTGCCAGCGAATACCAAGAGACCCAGTACTTC. Encoded protein: CASEYQETQYF.

This clone came up once. The V gene is TRBV12-3 or TRBV12-4, the J gene TRBJ1-1; 8 bases are a match to TRBD1. The CDR3 runs 13 residues. With V trimmed by 4 bases and J by 4 bases, 2 bases remained unmatched. In DNA, the CDR3 is TGTGCCAGCAGTTGGACAGGGAGCACTGAAGCTTTCTTT. Its protein is CASSWTGSTEAFF.